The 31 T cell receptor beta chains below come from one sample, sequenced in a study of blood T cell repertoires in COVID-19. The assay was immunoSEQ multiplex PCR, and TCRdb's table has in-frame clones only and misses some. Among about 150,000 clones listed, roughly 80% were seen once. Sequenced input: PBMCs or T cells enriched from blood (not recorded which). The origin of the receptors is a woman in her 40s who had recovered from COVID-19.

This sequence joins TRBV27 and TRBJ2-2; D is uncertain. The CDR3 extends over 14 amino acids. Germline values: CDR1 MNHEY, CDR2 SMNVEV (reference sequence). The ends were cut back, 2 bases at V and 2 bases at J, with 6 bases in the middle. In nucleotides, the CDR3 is TGTGCCAGCAGTTTAGCTCTAAACACCGGGGAGCTGTTTTTT. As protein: CASSLALNTGELFF.

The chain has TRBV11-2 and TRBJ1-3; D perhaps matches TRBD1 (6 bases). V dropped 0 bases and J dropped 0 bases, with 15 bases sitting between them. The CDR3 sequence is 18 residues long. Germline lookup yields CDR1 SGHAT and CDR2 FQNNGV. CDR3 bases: TGTGCCAGCAGCTTAGATGAGAATCTCAGGGGCTCTGGAAACACCATATATTTT. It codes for CASSLDENLRGSGNTIYF.

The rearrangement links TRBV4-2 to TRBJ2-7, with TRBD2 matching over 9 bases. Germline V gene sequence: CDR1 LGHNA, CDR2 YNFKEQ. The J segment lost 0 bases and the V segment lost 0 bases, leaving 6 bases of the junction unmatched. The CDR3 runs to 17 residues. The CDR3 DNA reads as TGTGCCAGCAGCCAAGATGGGGCGGGGGGGAGCTCCTACGAGCAGTACTTC. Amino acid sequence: CASSQDGAGGSSYEQYF.

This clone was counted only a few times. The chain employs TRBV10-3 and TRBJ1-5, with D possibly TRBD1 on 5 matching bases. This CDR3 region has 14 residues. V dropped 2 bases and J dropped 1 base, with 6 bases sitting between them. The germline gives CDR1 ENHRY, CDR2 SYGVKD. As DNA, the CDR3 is TGTGCCATCAGTGAGGACAGAAGCAATCAGCCCCAGCATTTT. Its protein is CAISEDRSNQPQHF.

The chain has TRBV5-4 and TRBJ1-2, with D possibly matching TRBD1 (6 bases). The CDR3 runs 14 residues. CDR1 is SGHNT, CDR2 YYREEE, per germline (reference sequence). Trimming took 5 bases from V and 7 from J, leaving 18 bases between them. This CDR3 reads CASRALEGGGGYTF. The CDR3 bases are TGTGCCAGCAGGGCCTTGGAAGGGGGGGGTGGCTACACCTTC.

The CDR3 here is CASSLAGRRTFF. CDR3 DNA: TGTGCCAGCAGCTTAGCGGGGCGCAGGACTTTCTTT. The rearrangement links TRBV5-4 to TRBJ1-1, with D possibly being TRBD1 (5 bases). Trimming removed 2 bases at V and 12 bases at J, with 14 bases between. This CDR3 is 12 amino acids long. Germline values: CDR1 SGHNT, CDR2 YYREEE (reference sequence). Complete variable domain (other parts from reference TRBV5-4 and TRBJ1-1): ETGVTQSPTHLIKTRGQQVTLRCSSQSGHNTVSWYQQALGQGPQFIFQYYREEENGRGNFPPRFSGLQFPNYSSELNVNALELDDSALYLCASSLAGRRTFFGQGTRLTVV.

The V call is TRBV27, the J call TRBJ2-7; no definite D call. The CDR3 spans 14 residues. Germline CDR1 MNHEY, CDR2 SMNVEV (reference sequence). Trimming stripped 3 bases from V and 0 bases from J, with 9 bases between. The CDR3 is CASSFGQASYEQYF. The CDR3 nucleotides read TGTGCCAGCAGTTTTGGGCAGGCCTCCTACGAGCAGTACTTC.

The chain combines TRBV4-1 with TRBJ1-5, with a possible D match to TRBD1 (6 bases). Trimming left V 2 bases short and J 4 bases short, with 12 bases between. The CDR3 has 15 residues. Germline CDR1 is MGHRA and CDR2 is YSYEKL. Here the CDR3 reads CASSQHQGSNQPQHF. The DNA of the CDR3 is TGCGCCAGCAGCCAACATCAGGGGTCTAATCAGCCCCAGCATTTT.

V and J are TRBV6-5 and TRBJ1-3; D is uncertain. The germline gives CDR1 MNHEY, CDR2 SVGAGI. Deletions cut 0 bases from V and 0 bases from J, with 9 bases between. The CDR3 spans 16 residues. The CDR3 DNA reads TGTGCCAGCAGTTACTCGAACATGAACTCTGGAAACACCATATATTTT. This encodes CASSYSNMNSGNTIYF.

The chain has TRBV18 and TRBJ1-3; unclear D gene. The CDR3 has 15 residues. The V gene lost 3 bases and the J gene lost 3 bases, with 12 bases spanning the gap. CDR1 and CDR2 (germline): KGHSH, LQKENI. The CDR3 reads CASSPPAGLGNTIYF. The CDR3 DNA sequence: TGTGCCAGCTCACCGCCCGCGGGCCTTGGAAACACCATATATTTT.

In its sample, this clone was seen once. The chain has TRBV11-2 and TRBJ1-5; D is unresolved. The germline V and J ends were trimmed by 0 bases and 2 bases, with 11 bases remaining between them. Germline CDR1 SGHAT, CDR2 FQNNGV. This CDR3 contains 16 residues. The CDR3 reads CASSLEPGVGNQPQHF. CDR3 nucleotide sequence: TGTGCCAGCAGCTTAGAACCCGGGGTGGGCAATCAGCCCCAGCATTTT.

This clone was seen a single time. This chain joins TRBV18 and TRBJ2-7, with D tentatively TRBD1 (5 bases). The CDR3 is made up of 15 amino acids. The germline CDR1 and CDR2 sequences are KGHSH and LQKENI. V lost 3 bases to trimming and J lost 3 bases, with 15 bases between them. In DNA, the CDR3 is TGTGCCAGCTCACCTGGACAAGGACACCTCTACGAGCAGTACTTC. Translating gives CASSPGQGHLYEQYF.

The CDR3 spells CASSQEGGSYEQFF. The CDR3, as DNA: TGTGCCAGCAGCCAAGAAGGGGGAAGCTATGAGCAGTTCTTC. V is TRBV4-2 and J is TRBJ2-1, with a possible D match to TRBD1 (6 bases). CDR1 is LGHNA, CDR2 YNFKEQ, per germline. Trimming removed 0 bases from V and 8 bases from J, with 11 bases in between. The CDR3 extends over 14 amino acids.

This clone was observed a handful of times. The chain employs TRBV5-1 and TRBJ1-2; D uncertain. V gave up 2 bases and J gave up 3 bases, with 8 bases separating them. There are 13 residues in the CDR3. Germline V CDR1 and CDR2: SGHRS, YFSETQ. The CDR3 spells CASSFFGDYGYTF. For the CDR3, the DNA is TGCGCCAGCAGCTTTTTCGGGGACTATGGCTACACCTTC.

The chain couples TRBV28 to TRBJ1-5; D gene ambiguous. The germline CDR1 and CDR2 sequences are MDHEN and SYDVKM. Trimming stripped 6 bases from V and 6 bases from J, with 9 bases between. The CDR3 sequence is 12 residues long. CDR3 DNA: TGTGCCAGCAGCCTTCCGGGTCAGCCCCAGCATTTT. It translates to CASSLPGQPQHF.

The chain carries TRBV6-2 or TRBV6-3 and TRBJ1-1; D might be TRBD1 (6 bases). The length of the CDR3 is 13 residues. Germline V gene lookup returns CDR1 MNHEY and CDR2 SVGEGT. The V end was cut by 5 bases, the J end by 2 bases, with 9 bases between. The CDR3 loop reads CASSGQRNTEAFF. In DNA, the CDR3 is TGTGCCAGCAGTGGACAGAGAAACACTGAAGCTTTCTTT.

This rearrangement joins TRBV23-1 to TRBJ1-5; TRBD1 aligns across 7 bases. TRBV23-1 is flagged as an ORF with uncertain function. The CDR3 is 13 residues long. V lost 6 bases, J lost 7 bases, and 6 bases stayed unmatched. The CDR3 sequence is CASRETGEQPQHF. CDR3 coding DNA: TGCGCCAGCAGAGAAACAGGGGAGCAGCCCCAGCATTTT.

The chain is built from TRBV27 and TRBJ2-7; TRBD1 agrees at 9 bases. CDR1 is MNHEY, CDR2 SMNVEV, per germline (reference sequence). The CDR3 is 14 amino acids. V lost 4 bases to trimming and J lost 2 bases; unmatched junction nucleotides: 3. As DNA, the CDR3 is TGTGCCAGCAGTTACTACAGGGGGCCCTACGAGCAGTACTTC. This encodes CASSYYRGPYEQYF.

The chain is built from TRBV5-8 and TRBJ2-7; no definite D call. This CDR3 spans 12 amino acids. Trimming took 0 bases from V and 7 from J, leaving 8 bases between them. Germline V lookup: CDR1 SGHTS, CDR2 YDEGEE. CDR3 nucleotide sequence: TGTGCCAGCAGCTTGGCCCTCGGGGAGCAGTACTTC. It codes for CASSLALGEQYF. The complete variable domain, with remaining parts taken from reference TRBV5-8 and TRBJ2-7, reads EAGVTQSPTHLIKTRGQQATLRCSPISGHTSVYWYQQALGLGLQFLLWYDEGEERNRGNFPPRFSGRQFPNYSSELNVNALELEDSALYLCASSLALGEQYFGPGTRLTVT.

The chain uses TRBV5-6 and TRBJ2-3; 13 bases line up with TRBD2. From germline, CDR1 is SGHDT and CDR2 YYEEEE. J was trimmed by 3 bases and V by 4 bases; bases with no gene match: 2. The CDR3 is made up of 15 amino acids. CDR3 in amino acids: CASSQGLAGTDTQYF. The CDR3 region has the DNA TGTGCCAGCAGCCAGGGACTAGCGGGGACAGATACGCAGTATTTT.

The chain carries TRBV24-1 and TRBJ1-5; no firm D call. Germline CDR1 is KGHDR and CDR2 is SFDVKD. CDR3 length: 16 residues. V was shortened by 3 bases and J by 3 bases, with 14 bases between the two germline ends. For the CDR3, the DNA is TGTGCCACCAGTGATCGGGATCGGCCCTTCAATCAGCCCCAGCATTTT. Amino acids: CATSDRDRPFNQPQHF.

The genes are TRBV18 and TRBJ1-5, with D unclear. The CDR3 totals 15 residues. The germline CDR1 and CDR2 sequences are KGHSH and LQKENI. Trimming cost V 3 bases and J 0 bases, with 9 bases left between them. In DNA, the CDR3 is TGTGCCAGCTCACCGCGGGCCCTTAGCAATCAGCCCCAGCATTTT. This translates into CASSPRALSNQPQHF.

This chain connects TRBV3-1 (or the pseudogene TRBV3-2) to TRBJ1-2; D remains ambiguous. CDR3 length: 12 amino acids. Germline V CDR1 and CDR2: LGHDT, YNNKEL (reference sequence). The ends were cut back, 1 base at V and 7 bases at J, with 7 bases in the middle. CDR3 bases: TGTGCCAGCAGCCAAGGATCAGGTGGCTACACCTTC. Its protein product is CASSQGSGGYTF.

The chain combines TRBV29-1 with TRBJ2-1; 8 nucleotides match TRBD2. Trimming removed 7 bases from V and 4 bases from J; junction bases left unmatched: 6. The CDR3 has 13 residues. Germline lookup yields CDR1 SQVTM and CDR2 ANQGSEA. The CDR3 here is CSGSSGGYNEQFF. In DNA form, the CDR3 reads TGCAGCGGTAGCAGCGGGGGTTACAATGAGCAGTTCTTC.

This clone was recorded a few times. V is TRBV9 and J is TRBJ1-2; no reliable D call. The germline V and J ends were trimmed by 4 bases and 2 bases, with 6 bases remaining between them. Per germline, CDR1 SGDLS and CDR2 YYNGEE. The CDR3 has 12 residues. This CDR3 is CASSPSNYGYTF. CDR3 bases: TGTGCCAGCAGCCCCTCGAACTATGGCTACACCTTC.

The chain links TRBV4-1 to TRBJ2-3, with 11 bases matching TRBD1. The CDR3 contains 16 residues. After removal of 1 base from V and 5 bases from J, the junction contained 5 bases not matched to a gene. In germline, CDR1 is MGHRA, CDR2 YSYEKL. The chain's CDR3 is CASSQVGQGVKDTQYF. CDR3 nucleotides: TGCGCCAGCAGCCAAGTGGGACAGGGGGTGAAAGATACGCAGTATTTT.

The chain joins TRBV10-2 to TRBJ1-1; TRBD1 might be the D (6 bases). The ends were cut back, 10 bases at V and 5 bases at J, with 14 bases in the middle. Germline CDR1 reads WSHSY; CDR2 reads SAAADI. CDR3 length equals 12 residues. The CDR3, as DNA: TGCGCCACCAGAGGGGGACGGACTGAAGCTTTCTTT. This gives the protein CATRGGRTEAFF.

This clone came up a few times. The CDR3 is CASSPGQQNQGGYTF. CDR3 nucleotide sequence: TGTGCCAGCAGTCCTGGACAGCAAAACCAGGGGGGCTACACCTTC. This chain links TRBV6-4 with TRBJ1-2; maybe TRBD1 (6 bases). The CDR3 consists of 15 residues. Per germline, CDR1 MRHNA and CDR2 SNTAGT. V lost 5 bases, J lost 8 bases, and 21 bases lay in between.

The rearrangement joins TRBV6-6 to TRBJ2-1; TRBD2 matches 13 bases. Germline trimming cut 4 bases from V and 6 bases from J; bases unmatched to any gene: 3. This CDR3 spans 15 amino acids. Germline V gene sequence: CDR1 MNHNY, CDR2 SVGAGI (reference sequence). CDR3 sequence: CASSWTSGGTNEQFF. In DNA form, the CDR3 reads TGTGCCAGCAGTTGGACTAGCGGGGGAACCAATGAGCAGTTCTTC.

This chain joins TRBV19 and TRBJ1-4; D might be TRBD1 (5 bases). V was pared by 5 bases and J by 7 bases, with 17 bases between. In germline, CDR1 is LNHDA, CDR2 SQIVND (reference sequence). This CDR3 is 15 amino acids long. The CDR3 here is CASSPRQLGVEKLFF. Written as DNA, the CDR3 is TGTGCCAGTAGTCCCCGACAGCTTGGAGTTGAAAAACTGTTTTTT.

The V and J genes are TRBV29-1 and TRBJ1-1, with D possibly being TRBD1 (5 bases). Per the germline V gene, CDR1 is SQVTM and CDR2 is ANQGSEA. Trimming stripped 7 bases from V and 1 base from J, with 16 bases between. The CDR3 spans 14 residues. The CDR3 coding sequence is TGCAGCGCCCCGGAGGGTGGGGCGAACACTGAAGCTTTCTTT. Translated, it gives CSAPEGGANTEAFF.